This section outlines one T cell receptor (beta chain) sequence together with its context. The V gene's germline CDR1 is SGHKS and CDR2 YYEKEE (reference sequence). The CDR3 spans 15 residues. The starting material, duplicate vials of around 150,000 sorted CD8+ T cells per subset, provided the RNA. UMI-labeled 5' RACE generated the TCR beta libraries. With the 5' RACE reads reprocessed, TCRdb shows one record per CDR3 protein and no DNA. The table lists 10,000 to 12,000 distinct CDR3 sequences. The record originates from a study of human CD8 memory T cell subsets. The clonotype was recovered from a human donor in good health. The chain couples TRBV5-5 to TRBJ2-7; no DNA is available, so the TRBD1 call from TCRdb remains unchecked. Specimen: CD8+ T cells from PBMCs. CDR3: CASSSGTGLRDEQYF. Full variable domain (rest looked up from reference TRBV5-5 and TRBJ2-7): DAGVTQSPTHLIKTRGQQVTLRCSPISGHKSVSWYQQVLGQGPQFIFQYYEKEERGRGNFPDRFSARQFPNYSSELNVNALLLGDSALYLCASSSGTGLRDEQYFGPGTRLTVT.